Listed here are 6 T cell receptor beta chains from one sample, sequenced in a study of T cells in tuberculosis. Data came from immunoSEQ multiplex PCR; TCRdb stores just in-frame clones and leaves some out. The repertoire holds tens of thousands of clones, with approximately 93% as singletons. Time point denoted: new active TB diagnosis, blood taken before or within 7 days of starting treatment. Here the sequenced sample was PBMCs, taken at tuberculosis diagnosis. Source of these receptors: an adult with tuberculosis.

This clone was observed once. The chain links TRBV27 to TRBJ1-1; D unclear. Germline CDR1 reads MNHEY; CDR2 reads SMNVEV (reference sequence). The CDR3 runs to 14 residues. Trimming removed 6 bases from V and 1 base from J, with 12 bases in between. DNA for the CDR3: TGTGCCAGCAGCCTCACTCCCCCGAACACTGAAGCTTTCTTT. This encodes CASSLTPPNTEAFF.

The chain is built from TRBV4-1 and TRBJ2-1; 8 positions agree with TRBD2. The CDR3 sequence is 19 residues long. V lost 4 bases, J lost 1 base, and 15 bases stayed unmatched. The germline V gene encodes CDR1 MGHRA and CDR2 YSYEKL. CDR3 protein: CASSPPGTRAFESYNEQFF. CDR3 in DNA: TGCGCCAGCAGCCCGCCCGGGACTAGGGCTTTTGAGTCCTACAATGAGCAGTTCTTC.

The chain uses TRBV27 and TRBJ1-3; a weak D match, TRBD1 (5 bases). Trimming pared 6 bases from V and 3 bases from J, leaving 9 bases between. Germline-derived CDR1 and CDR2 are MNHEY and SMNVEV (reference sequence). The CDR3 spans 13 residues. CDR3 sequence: CASRGGSGNTIYF. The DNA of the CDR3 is TGTGCCAGCAGGGGGGGGAGTGGAAACACCATATATTTT.

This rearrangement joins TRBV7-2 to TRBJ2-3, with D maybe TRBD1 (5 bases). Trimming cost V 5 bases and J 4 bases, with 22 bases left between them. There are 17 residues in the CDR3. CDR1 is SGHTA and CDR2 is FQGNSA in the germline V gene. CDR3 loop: CASSPPRVDTMADTQYF. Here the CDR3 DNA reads TGTGCCAGCAGCCCCCCCCGCGTGGACACGATGGCAGATACGCAGTATTTT.

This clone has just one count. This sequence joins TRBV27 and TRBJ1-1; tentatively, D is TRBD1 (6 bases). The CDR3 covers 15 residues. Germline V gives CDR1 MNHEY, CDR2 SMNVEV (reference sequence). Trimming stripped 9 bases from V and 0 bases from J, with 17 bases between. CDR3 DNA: TGTGCCAGTCACGGGCGAGGGGGAATGAACACTGAAGCTTTCTTT. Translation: CASHGRGGMNTEAFF.

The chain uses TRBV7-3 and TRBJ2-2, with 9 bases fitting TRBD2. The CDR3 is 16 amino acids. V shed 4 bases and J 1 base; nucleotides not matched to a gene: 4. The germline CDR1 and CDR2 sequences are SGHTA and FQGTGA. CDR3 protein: CASSSEAGGNTGELFF. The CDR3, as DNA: TGTGCCAGCAGCTCTGAAGCGGGGGGGAACACCGGGGAGCTGTTTTTT.